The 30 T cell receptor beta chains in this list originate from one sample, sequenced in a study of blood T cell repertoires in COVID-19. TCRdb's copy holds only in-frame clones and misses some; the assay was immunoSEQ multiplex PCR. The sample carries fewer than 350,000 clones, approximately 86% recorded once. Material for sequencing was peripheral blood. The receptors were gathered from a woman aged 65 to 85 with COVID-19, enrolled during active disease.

CDR3 nucleotides: TGCAGTGCTAGTTCCCCTAGCGGGGGGGATCCTGCCAAAAACATTCAGTACTTC. Encoded protein: CSASSPSGGDPAKNIQYF. The chain carries TRBV20-1 and TRBJ2-4; TRBD2 matches at 12 bases. The ends lost 3 bases at V and 1 base at J; junction bases unmatched: 10. CDR1 is DFQATT and CDR2 is SNEGSKA in the germline V gene (reference sequence). This CDR3 is 18 amino acids long.

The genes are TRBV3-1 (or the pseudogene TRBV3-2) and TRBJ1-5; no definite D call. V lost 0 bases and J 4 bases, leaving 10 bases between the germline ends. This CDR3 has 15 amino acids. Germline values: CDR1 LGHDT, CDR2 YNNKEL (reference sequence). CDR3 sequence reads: CASSQDTAGNQPQHF. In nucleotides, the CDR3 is TGTGCCAGCAGCCAAGACACCGCGGGGAATCAGCCCCAGCATTTT.

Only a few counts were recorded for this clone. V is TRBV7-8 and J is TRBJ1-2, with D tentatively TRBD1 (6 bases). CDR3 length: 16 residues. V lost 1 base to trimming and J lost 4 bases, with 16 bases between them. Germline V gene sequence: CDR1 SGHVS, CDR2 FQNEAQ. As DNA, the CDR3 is TGTGCCAGCAGCTTAGATCCCCCCGGGGGGGCCTATGGCTACACCTTC. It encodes CASSLDPPGGAYGYTF.

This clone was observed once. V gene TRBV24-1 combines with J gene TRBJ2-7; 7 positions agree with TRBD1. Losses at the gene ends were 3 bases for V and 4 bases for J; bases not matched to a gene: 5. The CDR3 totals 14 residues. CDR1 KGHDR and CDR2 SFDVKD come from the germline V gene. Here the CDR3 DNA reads TGTGCCACCAGTGATGCGGACAGGTCTTACGAGCAGTACTTC. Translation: CATSDADRSYEQYF.

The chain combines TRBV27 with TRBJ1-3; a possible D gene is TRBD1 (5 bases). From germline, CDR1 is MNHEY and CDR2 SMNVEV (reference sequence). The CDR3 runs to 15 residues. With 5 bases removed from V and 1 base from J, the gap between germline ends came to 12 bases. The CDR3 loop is CASSTGPFSGNTIYF. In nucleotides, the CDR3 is TGTGCCAGCAGTACAGGACCCTTTTCTGGAAACACCATATATTTT.

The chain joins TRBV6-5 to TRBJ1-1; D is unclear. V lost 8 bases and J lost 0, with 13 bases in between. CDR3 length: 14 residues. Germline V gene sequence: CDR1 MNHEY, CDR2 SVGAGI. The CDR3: CASLGRGMNTEAFF. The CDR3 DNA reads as TGTGCCAGCCTCGGGAGAGGGATGAACACTGAAGCTTTCTTT.

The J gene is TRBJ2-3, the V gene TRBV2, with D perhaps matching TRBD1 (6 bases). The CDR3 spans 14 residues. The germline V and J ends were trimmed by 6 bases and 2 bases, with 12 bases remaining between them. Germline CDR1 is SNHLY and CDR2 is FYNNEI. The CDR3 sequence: CASRDRLSTDTQYF. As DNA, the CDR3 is TGTGCCAGCAGGGACAGACTATCCACAGATACGCAGTATTTT.

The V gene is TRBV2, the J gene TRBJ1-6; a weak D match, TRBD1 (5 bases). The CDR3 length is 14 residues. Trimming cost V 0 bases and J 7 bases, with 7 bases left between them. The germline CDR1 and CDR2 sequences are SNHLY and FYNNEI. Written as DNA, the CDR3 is TGTGCCAGCAGTGAAGCGCAGGGCAATTCACCCCTCCACTTT. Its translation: CASSEAQGNSPLHF. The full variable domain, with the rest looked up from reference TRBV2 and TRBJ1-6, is EPEVTQTPSHQVTQMGQEVILRCVPISNHLYFYWYRQILGQKVEFLVSFYNNEISEKSEIFDDQFSVERPDGSNFTLKIRSTKLEDSAMYFCASSEAQGNSPLHFGNGTRLTVT.

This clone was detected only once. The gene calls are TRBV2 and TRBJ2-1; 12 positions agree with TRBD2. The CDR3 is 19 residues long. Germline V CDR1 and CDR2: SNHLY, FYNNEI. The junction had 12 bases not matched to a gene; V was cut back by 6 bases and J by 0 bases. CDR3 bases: TGTGCCAGCAGCCTGACTAGCGGGGGATTTGGGGGCTCCTACAATGAGCAGTTCTTC. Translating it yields CASSLTSGGFGGSYNEQFF. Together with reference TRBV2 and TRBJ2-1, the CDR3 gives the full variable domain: EPEVTQTPSHQVTQMGQEVILRCVPISNHLYFYWYRQILGQKVEFLVSFYNNEISEKSEIFDDQFSVERPDGSNFTLKIRSTKLEDSAMYFCASSLTSGGFGGSYNEQFFGPGTRLTVL.

The CDR3 is CASSLGDSGGPSSYNEQFF. The CDR3 bases are TGCGCCAGCAGCTTGGGGGATAGCGGGGGCCCTAGCTCCTACAATGAGCAGTTCTTC. The chain uses TRBV5-1 and TRBJ2-1; TRBD2 aligns across 9 bases. CDR3 length: 19 residues. The trim removed 0 bases at V and 0 bases at J, leaving 10 bases unmatched. CDR1 is SGHRS and CDR2 is YFSETQ in the germline V gene.

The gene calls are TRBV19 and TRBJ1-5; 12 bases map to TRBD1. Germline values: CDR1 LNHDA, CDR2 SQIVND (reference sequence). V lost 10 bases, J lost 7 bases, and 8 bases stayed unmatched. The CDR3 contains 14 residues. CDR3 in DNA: TGTGCCACCGCCCCCGGGACAGGGGGCCAGCCCCAGCATTTT. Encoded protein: CATAPGTGGQPQHF.

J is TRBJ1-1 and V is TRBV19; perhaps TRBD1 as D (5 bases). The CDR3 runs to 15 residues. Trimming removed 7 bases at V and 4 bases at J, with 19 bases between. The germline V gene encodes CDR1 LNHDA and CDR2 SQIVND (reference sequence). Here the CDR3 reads CASTSGGAGATEAFF. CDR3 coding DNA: TGTGCCAGTACGTCTGGAGGGGCTGGGGCCACTGAAGCTTTCTTT. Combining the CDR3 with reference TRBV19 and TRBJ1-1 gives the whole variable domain DGGITQSPKYLFRKEGQNVTLSCEQNLNHDAMYWYRQDPGQGLRLIYYSQIVNDFQKGDIAEGYSVSREKKESFPLTVTSAQKNPTAFYLCASTSGGAGATEAFFGQGTRLTVV.

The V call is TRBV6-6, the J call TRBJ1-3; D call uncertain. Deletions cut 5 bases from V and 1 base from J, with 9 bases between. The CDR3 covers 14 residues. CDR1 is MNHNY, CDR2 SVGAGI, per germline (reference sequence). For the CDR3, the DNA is TGTGCCAGCAGTCTAGGAGGGTCTGGAAACACCATATATTTT. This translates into CASSLGGSGNTIYF.

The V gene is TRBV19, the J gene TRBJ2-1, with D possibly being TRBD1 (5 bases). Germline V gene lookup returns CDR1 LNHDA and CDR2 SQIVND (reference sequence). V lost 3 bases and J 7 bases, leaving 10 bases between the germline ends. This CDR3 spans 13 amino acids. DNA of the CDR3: TGTGCCAGTAGTATCGGAACAGGTAATGAGCAGTTCTTC. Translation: CASSIGTGNEQFF.

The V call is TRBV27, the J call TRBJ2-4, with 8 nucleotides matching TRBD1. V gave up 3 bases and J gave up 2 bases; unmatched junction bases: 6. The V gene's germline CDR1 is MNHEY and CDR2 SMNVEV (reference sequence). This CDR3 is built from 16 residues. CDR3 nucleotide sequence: TGTGCCAGCAGTTTTACCAGGGGGCCAACCAAAAACATTCAGTACTTC. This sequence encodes CASSFTRGPTKNIQYF.

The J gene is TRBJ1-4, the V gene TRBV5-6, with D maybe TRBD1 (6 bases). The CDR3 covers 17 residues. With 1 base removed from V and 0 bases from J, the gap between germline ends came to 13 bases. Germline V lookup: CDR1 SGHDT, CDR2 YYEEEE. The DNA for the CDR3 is TGTGCCAGCAGCTTGATAGGGGCAGGGGCAACTAATGAAAAACTGTTTTTT. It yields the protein CASSLIGAGATNEKLFF.

CDR3 residues: CASSYRGQGEQYF. The CDR3 bases are TGTGCCAGCAGTTACAGGGGGCAAGGCGAGCAGTACTTC. This chain uses TRBV6-5 with TRBJ2-7; TRBD1 agrees at 7 bases. This CDR3 is 13 amino acids long. The germline gives CDR1 MNHEY, CDR2 SVGAGI. V dropped 2 bases and J dropped 6; count of bases not matched to a gene: 4.

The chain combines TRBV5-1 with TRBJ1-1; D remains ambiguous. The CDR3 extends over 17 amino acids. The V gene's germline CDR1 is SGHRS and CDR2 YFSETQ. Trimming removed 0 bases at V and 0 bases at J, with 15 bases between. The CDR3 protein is CASSLGYGRELNTEAFF. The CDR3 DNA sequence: TGCGCCAGCAGCTTGGGATATGGGCGCGAATTGAACACTGAAGCTTTCTTT.

The chain's CDR3 is CASSESVGGAEAFF. CDR3 coding DNA: TGTGCCAGCAGTGAATCGGTCGGTGGGGCCGAAGCTTTCTTT. This sequence joins TRBV6-1 and TRBJ1-1; maybe TRBD1 (5 bases). V was clipped by 2 bases and J by 8 bases, with 15 bases between them. The CDR3 has 14 amino acids. Germline CDR1 MNHNS, CDR2 SASEGT.

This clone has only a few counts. DNA for the CDR3: TGTGCCAGCTCACCATCCGCAGGGGAACACTATGGCTACACCTTC. Amino acid sequence: CASSPSAGEHYGYTF. J is TRBJ1-2 and V is TRBV18; weak D call: TRBD1 (6 bases). Germline values: CDR1 KGHSH, CDR2 LQKENI. This CDR3 has 15 amino acids. Trimming left V 2 bases short and J 3 bases short, with 13 bases between. Looking up the rest from reference TRBV18 and TRBJ1-2 gives the full variable domain: NAGVMQNPRHLVRRRGQEARLRCSPMKGHSHVYWYRQLPEEGLKFMVYLQKENIIDESGMPKERFSAEFPKEGPSILRIQQVVRGDSAAYFCASSPSAGEHYGYTFGSGTRLTVV.

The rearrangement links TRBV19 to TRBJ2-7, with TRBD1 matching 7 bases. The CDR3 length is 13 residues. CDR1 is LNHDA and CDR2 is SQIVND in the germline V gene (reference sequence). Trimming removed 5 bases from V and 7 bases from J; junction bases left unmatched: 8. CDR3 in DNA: TGTGCCAGTAGTTTTGACAGGGTACGGGAGCAGTACTTC. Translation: CASSFDRVREQYF.

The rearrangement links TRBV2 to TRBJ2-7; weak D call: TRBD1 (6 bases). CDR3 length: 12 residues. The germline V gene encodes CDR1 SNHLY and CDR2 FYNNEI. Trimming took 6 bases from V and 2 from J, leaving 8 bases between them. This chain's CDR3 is CASRRDTYEQYF. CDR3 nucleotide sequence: TGTGCCAGCAGGAGGGACACCTACGAGCAGTACTTC.

CDR3 residues: CAWAGQSNQPQHF. The CDR3 DNA is TGTGCCTGGGCGGGACAAAGCAATCAGCCCCAGCATTTT. This chain connects TRBV30 to TRBJ1-5, with a weak D call TRBD1 (6 bases). V was trimmed by 5 bases and J by 1 base, leaving 9 bases between them. There are 13 residues in the CDR3. Germline V gene data show CDR1 as GTSNPN and CDR2 as SVGIG (reference sequence). Using reference TRBV30 and TRBJ1-5 for the parts outside the CDR3, the full variable domain is SQTIHQWPATLVQPVGSPLSLECTVEGTSNPNLYWYRQAAGRGLQLLFYSVGIGQISSEVPQNLSASRPQDRQFILSSKKLLLSDSGFYLCAWAGQSNQPQHFGDGTRLSIL.

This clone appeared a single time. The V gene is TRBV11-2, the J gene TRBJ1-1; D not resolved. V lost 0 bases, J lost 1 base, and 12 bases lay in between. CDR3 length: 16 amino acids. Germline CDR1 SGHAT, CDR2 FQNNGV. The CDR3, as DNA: TGTGCCAGCAGCTTAGAAGTCGGCGGGTGGAACACTGAAGCTTTCTTT. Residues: CASSLEVGGWNTEAFF.

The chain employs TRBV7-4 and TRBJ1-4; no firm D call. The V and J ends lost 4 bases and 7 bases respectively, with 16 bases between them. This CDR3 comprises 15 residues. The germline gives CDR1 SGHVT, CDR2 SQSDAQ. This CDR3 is CASSSTAGSGEKLFF. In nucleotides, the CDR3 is TGTGCCAGCAGCTCCACGGCGGGGTCAGGTGAAAAACTGTTTTTT.

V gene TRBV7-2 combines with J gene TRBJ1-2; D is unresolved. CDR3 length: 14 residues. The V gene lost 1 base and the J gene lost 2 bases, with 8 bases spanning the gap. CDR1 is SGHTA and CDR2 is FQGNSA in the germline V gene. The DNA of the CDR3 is TGTGCCAGCAGCTTAGATCGGGGAAACTATGGCTACACCTTC. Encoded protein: CASSLDRGNYGYTF. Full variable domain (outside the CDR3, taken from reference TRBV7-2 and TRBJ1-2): GAGVSQSPSNKVTEKGKDVELRCDPISGHTALYWYRQSLGQGLEFLIYFQGNSAPDKSGLPSDRFSAERTGGSVSTLTIQRTQQEDSAVYLCASSLDRGNYGYTFGSGTRLTVV.

CDR3 in DNA: TGCGCCAGCAGCCAAGATGGGGGACAGGGATATGGCTACACCTTC. Its translation is CASSQDGGQGYGYTF. V usage is TRBV4-3 and J usage is TRBJ1-2; TRBD1 matches at 9 bases. The CDR3 is made up of 15 amino acids. V lost 0 bases, J lost 5 bases, and 4 bases stayed unmatched. The germline CDR1 and CDR2 sequences are LGHNA and YSLEER.

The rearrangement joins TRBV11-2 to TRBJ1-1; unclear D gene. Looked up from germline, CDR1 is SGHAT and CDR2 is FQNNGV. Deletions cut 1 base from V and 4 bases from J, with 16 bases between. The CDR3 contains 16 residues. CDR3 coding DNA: TGTGCCAGCAGCTTAGTCCCGGGGTCGTTAGGCACTGAAGCTTTCTTT. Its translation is CASSLVPGSLGTEAFF. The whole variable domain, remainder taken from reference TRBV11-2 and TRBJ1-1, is EAGVAQSPRYKIIEKRQSVAFWCNPISGHATLYWYQQILGQGPKLLIQFQNNGVVDDSQLPKDRFSAERLKGVDSTLKIQPAKLEDSAVYLCASSLVPGSLGTEAFFGQGTRLTVV.

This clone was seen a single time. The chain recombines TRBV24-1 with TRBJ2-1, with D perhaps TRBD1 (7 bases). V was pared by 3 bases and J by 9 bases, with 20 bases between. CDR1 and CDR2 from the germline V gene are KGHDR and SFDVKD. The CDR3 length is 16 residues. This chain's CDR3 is CATSDPSQGGGSEQFF. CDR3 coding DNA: TGTGCCACCAGTGATCCCTCGCAGGGGGGAGGAAGTGAGCAGTTCTTC.

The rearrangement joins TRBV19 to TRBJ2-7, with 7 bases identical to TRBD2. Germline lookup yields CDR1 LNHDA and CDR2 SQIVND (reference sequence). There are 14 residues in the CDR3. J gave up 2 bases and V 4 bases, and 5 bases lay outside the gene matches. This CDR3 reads CASSRGGTTYEQYF. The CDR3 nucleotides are TGTGCCAGTAGTAGGGGGGGGACCACCTACGAGCAGTACTTC. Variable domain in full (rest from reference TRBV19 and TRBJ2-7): DGGITQSPKYLFRKEGQNVTLSCEQNLNHDAMYWYRQDPGQGLRLIYYSQIVNDFQKGDIAEGYSVSREKKESFPLTVTSAQKNPTAFYLCASSRGGTTYEQYFGPGTRLTVT.